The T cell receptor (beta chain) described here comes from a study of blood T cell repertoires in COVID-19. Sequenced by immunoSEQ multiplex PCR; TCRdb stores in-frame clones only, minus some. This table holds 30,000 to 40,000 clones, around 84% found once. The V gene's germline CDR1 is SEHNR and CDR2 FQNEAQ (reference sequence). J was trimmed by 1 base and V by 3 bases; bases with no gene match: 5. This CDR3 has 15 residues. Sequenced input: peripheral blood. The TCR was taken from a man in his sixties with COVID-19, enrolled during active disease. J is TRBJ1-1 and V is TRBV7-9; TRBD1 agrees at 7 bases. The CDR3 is CASSFRTGWNTEAFF. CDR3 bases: TGTGCCAGCAGCTTTAGGACAGGATGGAACACTGAAGCTTTCTTT.